The T cell receptor beta chain described here comes from a study of blood T cell repertoires in COVID-19. Repertoires were generated with immunoSEQ multiplex PCR, while TCRdb's copy carries only in-frame clones and drops some. The sample has approximately 130,000 clones; 70% to 80% are singletons. V shed 8 bases, J shed 2 bases, and the junction held 7 bases outside the gene matches. Germline V gene lookup returns CDR1 MNHEY and CDR2 SMNVEV (reference sequence). The CDR3 is made up of 14 amino acids. Sequencing was done on a sample of peripheral blood. V is TRBV27 and J is TRBJ1-1; 8 bases align to TRBD1. This receptor was taken from a human donor in a cohort sampled during active COVID-19. The chain's CDR3 is CASVDRGFNTEAFF. The CDR3 coding sequence is TGTGCCAGCGTAGACAGGGGATTTAACACTGAAGCTTTCTTT.